The 7 T cell receptor beta chains in this list originate from one sample, sequenced in a study of T cells after yellow fever vaccination. Using its own MiXCR run on the 5' RACE reads, TCRdb lists one record per CDR3 protein. This sample has a few hundred thousand distinct CDR3 sequences; roughly 4.3% occur once, and the top ten carry about 26%. This specimen was PBMCs, taken 5 days after the yellow fever booster vaccination. Receptor source: a man between 18 and 35 years old who received the YFV17D yellow fever vaccine.

The V and J genes are TRBV20-1 and TRBJ1-1, with D unresolved. Germline V gives CDR1 DFQATT, CDR2 SNEGSKA (reference sequence). Trimming took 3 bases from V and 8 from J, leaving 10 bases between them. The CDR3 extends over 11 amino acids. The CDR3 coding sequence is TGCAGTGCTAGGCGGTGGGAGGAAGCTTTCTTT. Its translation: CSARRWEEAFF.

The rearrangement uses TRBV5-1 and TRBJ2-5; 11 bases are a match to TRBD1. The germline V gene encodes CDR1 SGHRS and CDR2 YFSETQ. This CDR3 spans 15 amino acids. The J segment lost 5 bases and the V segment lost 0 bases, leaving 3 bases of the junction unmatched. The DNA for the CDR3 is TGCGCCAGCAGCTTGGCGGGACAGGGGGTGGAGACCCAGTACTTC. It translates to CASSLAGQGVETQYF.

The chain employs TRBV12-3 or TRBV12-4 and TRBJ2-6; no clear D. The CDR3 has 14 amino acids. V was trimmed by 3 bases and J by 1 base, leaving 4 bases between them. In nucleotides, the CDR3 is TGTGCCAGCAGTTTTACTTCTGGGGCCAACGTCCTGACTTTC. Protein product: CASSFTSGANVLTF.

This sequence joins TRBV5-1 and TRBJ2-7; the match to TRBD1 covers 7 bases. The CDR3 is 16 amino acids. Germline V gene lookup returns CDR1 SGHRS and CDR2 YFSETQ. V gave up 1 base and J gave up 5 bases; unmatched junction bases: 12. CDR3 sequence: CASSLRTTGYRHEQYF. The CDR3 DNA is TGCGCCAGCAGCTTGCGGACGACAGGGTATCGCCACGAGCAGTACTTC.

This clonotype was seen many times. The V call is TRBV12-3 or TRBV12-4, the J call TRBJ2-1; perhaps D is TRBD1 or TRBD2 (5 bases each). The V gene lost 2 bases and the J gene lost 8 bases, with 10 bases spanning the gap. The CDR3 spans 13 residues. CDR3 region: CASSLRVGDEQFF. CDR3 coding DNA: TGTGCCAGCAGTTTAAGGGTGGGGGATGAGCAGTTCTTC.

There are a few counts of this clonotype. The rearrangement uses TRBV28 and TRBJ2-5; D is perhaps TRBD1 (6 bases). Germline loops: CDR1 MDHEN, CDR2 SYDVKM. CDR3 size: 14 residues. V lost 3 bases, J lost 3 bases, and 11 bases lay in between. The CDR3 nucleotides read TGTGCCAGCAGTTTGCACAGGGCCGAAGAGACCCAGTACTTC. This sequence encodes CASSLHRAEETQYF.

The V and J genes are TRBV6-5 and TRBJ1-2; 10 bases fit TRBD1. The V gene end was trimmed by 7 bases and the J gene end by 4 bases; junction bases not matched to a gene: 12. This CDR3 is built from 16 residues. Germline CDR1 is MNHEY and CDR2 is SVGAGI. Here the CDR3 reads CASTLQSGTGAYGYTF. In nucleotides, the CDR3 is TGTGCCAGCACCCTACAGTCCGGGACAGGGGCCTATGGCTACACCTTC.